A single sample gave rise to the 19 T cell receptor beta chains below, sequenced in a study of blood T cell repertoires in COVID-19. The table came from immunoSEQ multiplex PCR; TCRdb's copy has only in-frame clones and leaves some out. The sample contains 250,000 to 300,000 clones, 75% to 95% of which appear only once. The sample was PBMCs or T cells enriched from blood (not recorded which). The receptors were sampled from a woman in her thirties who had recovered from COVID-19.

CDR3 residues: CAWSVAETQYF. As DNA, the CDR3 is TGTGCCTGGAGTGTAGCCGAGACCCAGTACTTC. The chain combines TRBV30 with TRBJ2-5; D not certain. Germline CDR1 and CDR2: GTSNPN and SVGIG (reference sequence). V gave up 0 bases and J gave up 5 bases, with 4 bases separating them. The CDR3 covers 11 residues.

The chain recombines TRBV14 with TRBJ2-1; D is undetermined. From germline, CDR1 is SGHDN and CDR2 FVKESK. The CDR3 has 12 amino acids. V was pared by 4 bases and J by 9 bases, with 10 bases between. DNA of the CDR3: TGTGCCAGCAGCCGGGCCGACGCTGAGCAGTTCTTC. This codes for CASSRADAEQFF.

CDR3 nucleotides: TGTGCCAGCGGGGGGGCTAGCGGAACCTACGAGCAGTACTTC. Protein: CASGGASGTYEQYF. This chain uses TRBV6-5 with TRBJ2-7; TRBD2 is a possible D gene (7 bases). Germline CDR1 reads MNHEY; CDR2 reads SVGAGI. V lost 8 bases and J 2 bases, leaving 16 bases between the germline ends. This CDR3 comprises 14 residues.

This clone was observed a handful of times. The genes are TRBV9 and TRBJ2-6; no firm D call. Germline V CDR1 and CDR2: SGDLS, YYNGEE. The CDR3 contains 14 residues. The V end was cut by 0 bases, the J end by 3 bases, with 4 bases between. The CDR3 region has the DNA TGTGCCAGCAGCGTAGCATTTGGGGCCAACGTCCTGACTTTC. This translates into CASSVAFGANVLTF.

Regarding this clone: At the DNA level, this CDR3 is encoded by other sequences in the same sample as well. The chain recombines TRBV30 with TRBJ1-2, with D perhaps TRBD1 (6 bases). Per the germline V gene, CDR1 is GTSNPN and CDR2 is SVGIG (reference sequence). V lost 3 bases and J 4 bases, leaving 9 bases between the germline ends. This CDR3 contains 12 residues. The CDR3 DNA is TGTGCCTGGAGCCAGGGGAGCTATGGCTACACCTTC. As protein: CAWSQGSYGYTF.

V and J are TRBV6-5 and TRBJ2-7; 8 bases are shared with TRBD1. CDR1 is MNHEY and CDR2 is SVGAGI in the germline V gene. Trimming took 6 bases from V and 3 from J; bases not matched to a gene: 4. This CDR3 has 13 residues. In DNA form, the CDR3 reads TGTGCCAGCAGAAACGACAGGGGCTACGAGCAGTACTTC. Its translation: CASRNDRGYEQYF.

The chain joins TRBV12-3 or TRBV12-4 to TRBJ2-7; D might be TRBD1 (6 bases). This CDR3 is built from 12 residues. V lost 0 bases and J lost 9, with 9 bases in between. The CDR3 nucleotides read TGTGCCAGCAGTTTAGCCTTGGGGGCGCAGTACTTC. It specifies CASSLALGAQYF.

CDR3 in amino acids: CASSVDRAKTYNEQFF. The CDR3 DNA follows: TGTGCCAGCAGTGTCGACAGGGCCAAGACCTACAATGAGCAGTTCTTC. The chain employs TRBV28 and TRBJ2-1; 7 bases agree with TRBD1. The germline V gene encodes CDR1 MDHEN and CDR2 SYDVKM. This CDR3 has 16 residues. The trim removed 5 bases at V and 2 bases at J, leaving 9 bases unmatched. The whole variable domain, filled in from reference TRBV28 and TRBJ2-1, reads DVKVTQSSRYLVKRTGEKVFLECVQDMDHENMFWYRQDPGLGLRLIYFSYDVKMKEKGDIPEGYSVSREKKERFSLILESASTNQTSMYLCASSVDRAKTYNEQFFGPGTRLTVL.

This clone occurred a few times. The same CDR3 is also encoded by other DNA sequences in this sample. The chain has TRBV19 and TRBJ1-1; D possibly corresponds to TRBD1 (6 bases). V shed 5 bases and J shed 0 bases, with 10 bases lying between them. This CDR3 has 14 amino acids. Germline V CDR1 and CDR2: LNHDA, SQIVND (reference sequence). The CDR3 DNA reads TGTGCCAGTAGTCAGCGGACAGTGAACACTGAAGCTTTCTTT. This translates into CASSQRTVNTEAFF.

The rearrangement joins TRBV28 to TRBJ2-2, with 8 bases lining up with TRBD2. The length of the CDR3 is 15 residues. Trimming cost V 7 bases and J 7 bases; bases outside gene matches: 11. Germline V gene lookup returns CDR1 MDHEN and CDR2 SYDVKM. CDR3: CASIRTSLPGGELFF. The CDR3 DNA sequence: TGTGCCAGCATAAGGACTAGCCTTCCAGGCGGGGAGCTGTTTTTT. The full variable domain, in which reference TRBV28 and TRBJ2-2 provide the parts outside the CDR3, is DVKVTQSSRYLVKRTGEKVFLECVQDMDHENMFWYRQDPGLGLRLIYFSYDVKMKEKGDIPEGYSVSREKKERFSLILESASTNQTSMYLCASIRTSLPGGELFFGEGSRLTVL.

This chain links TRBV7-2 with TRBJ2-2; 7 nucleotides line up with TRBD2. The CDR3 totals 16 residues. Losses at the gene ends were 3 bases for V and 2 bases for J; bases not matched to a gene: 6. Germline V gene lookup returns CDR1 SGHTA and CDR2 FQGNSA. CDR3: CASSLVAGPNTGELFF. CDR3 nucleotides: TGTGCCAGCAGCTTGGTAGCGGGTCCTAACACCGGGGAGCTGTTTTTT.

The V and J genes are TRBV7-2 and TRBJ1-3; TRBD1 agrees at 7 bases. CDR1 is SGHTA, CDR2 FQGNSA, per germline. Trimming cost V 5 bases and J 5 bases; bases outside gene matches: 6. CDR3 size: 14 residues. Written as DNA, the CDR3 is TGTGCCAGCAGCCCGCTACAGGGGAGAAACACCATATATTTT. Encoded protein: CASSPLQGRNTIYF.

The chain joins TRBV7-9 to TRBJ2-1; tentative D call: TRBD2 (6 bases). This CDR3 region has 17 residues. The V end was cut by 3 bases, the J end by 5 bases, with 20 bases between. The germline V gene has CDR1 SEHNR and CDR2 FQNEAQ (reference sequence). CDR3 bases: TGTGCCAGCAGCTTTAGGGAGGCGAGGAAAAGGGACAATGAGCAGTTCTTC. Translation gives CASSFREARKRDNEQFF. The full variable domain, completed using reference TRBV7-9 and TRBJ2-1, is DTGVSQNPRHKITKRGQNVTFRCDPISEHNRLYWYRQTLGQGPEFLTYFQNEAQLEKSRLLSDRFSAERPKGSFSTLEIQRTEQGDSAMYLCASSFREARKRDNEQFFGPGTRLTVL.

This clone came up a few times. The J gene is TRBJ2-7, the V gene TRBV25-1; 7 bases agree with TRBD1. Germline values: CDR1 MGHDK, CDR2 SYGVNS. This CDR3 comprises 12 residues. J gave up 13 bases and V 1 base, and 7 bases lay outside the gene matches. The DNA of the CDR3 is TGTGCCAGCAGTGAATCCGGGACAGCTTGTTACTTC. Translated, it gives CASSESGTACYF.

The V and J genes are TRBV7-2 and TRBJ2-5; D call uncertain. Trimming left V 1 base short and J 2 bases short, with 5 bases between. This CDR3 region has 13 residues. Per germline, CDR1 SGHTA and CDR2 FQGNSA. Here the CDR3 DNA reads TGTGCCAGCAGCTTAGGCAGTCAAGAGACCCAGTACTTC. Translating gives CASSLGSQETQYF.

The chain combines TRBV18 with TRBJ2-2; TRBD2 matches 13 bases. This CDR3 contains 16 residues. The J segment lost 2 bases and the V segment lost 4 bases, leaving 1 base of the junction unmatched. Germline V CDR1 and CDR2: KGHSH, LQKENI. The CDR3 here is CASSLGLAGNTGELFF. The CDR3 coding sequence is TGTGCCAGCTCACTGGGACTAGCGGGAAACACCGGGGAGCTGTTTTTT.

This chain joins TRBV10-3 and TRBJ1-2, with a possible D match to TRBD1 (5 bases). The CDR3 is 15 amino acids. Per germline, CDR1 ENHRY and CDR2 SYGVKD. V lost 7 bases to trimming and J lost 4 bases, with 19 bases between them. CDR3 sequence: CAITTSGGKGYGYTF. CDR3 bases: TGTGCCATCACCACTTCCGGGGGGAAAGGCTATGGCTACACCTTC.

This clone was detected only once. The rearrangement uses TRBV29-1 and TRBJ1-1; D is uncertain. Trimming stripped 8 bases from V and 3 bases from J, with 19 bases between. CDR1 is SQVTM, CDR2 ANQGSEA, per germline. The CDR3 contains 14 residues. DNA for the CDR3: TGCAGCACCCGGCGAGGTGTACTTGACACTGAAGCTTTCTTT. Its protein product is CSTRRGVLDTEAFF.

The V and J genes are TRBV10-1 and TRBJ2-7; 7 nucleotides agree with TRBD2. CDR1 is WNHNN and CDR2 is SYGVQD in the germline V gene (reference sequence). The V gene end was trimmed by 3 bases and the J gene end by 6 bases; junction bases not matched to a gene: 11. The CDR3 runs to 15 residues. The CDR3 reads CASSDPAGLTPEQYF. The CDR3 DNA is TGCGCCAGCAGTGACCCAGCGGGATTAACGCCCGAGCAGTACTTC.